This TCR beta chain was sequenced during a study of blood T cell repertoires in COVID-19. With 3 bases removed from V and 0 bases from J, the gap between germline ends came to 12 bases. Germline CDR1 reads ENHRY; CDR2 reads SYGVKD. The CDR3 has 16 amino acids. TCRdb keeps only in-frame clones here, not all; method: immunoSEQ multiplex PCR. The sample holds hundreds of thousands of clones, almost 85% seen once. This TCR was sampled from a woman of 80 years or more with acute or convalescent COVID-19. The chain recombines TRBV10-3 with TRBJ1-5, with D possibly matching TRBD1 (5 bases). The sequenced sample consisted of peripheral blood. Here the CDR3 reads CAISDEKGYSNQPQHF. The CDR3 DNA follows: TGTGCCATCAGTGACGAAAAGGGGTATAGCAATCAGCCCCAGCATTTT.